This T cell receptor beta chain appears in the sequencing data of a study of vaccination and CD4 T cells after COVID-19. CDR3 length: 15 residues. CDR1 is LGHNA, CDR2 YSLEER, per germline. Trimming left V 0 bases short and J 7 bases short, with 15 bases between. Specified treatment: approximately 9-day PBMC culture with coronavirus spike peptide pools or control peptides (ViraFEST assay). CD4+ T cells that came from the unexposed donor were collected before the COVID-19 pandemic (2011-2018). Notes on this clonotype: The antigen is undetermined.

Oncomine TCR Beta short-read sequencing was applied to DNA from cultured CD4+ T cells. TCRdb re-called the PCR reads with MiXCR, one entry per CDR3 protein. This table has around 6,100 distinct CDR3 sequences, roughly 49% appearing once. The sequenced material came from CD4+ T cells from blood, cultured in vitro. The chain recombines TRBV4-3 with TRBJ2-5; D gene uncertain. The sequence was collected from a human donor in good health. Written as DNA, the CDR3 is TGCGCCAGCAGCCAAGAGTACCCTCAAGTAGGGACCCAGTACTTC. Translating it yields CASSQEYPQVGTQYF.